This is a list of T cell receptor beta chains from one sample in a study of CD8 T cells in Susac syndrome. MiXCR, applied by TCRdb to the immunoSEQ multiplex PCR reads, yields one record per CDR3 protein. This table has a few hundred thousand distinct CDR3 sequences, 95% appearing once. Sequencing was carried out using CD4+ T cells from PBMCs. Receptors were obtained from a human donor with multiple sclerosis. CDR3s include the opening cysteine and the closing phenylalanine or tryptophan. A D gene is named only where the DNA matches it firmly. Where a row states a size, it is once, few, many or the class of an expanded clone; other rows omit it.

14	NA	TRBV7-9	NA	TRBJ2-1	CASSLVGVYNEQFF	TGTGCCAGCAGCTTAGTTGGGGTTTACAATGAGCAGTTCTTC
11	once	TRBV15	NA	TRBJ1-2	CATSRDGGYTF	TGTGCCACCAGCAGGGATGGAGGCTACACCTTC
15	NA	TRBV29-1	TRBD1	TRBJ2-7	CSVIGGTGRAYEQYF	TGCAGCGTCATCGGTGGGACAGGGCGAGCCTACGAGCAGTACTTC
14	NA	TRBV5-1	NA	TRBJ1-1	CASSLGTEGTEAFF	TGCGCCAGCAGCTTGGGGACGGAGGGCACTGAAGCTTTCTTT
15	NA	TRBV18	NA	TRBJ2-7	CASSPNVAETYEQYF	TGTGCCAGCTCACCGAACGTAGCAGAAACTTACGAGCAGTACTTC
14	NA	TRBV6-5	NA	TRBJ2-7	CASSPTVSGYEQYF	TGTGCCAGCAGTCCGACAGTGTCGGGCTACGAGCAGTACTTC
14	once	TRBV5-1	TRBD2	TRBJ2-7	CASSGRTRSYEQYF	TGCGCCAGCAGCGGAAGGACTAGAAGCTACGAGCAGTACTTC
13	NA	TRBV29-1	NA	TRBJ2-1	CSVEGGSPNEQFF	TGCAGCGTTGAAGGGGGTTCACCAAATGAGCAGTTCTTC
13	NA	TRBV2	NA	TRBJ2-5	CASSVDSSRTQYF	TGTGCCAGCAGCGTCGACAGTTCACGGACCCAGTACTTC
12	NA	TRBV7-9	NA	TRBJ1-3	CAVTGSGNTIYF	TGTGCCGTCACAGGCTCTGGAAACACCATATATTTT
15	once	TRBV20-1	NA	TRBJ1-1	CSARETGTPNTEAFF	TGCAGTGCTAGGGAGACCGGGACACCAAACACTGAAGCTTTCTTT
11	few	TRBV12-3/TRBV12-4	NA	TRBJ2-3	CASSWVDTQYF	TGTGCCAGCAGCTGGGTGGATACGCAGTATTTT
13	NA	TRBV19	NA	TRBJ1-1	CASSVGQNTEAFF	TGTGCCAGTAGTGTGGGTCAGAACACTGAAGCTTTCTTT
17	NA	TRBV24-1	TRBD2	TRBJ2-1	CATSSPVERERYNEQFF	TGTGCCACCAGCTCCCCGGTAGAGCGGGAGAGATACAATGAGCAGTTCTTC
13	NA	TRBV20-1	NA	TRBJ2-3	CSALLRSTDTQYF	TGCAGTGCTCTCTTGAGGAGCACAGATACGCAGTATTTT
18	NA	TRBV20-1	TRBD2	TRBJ2-1	CSASPIRPGGEDRNEQFF	TGCAGTGCTAGTCCAATTCGACCGGGGGGGGAGGATCGCAATGAGCAGTTCTTC
14	NA	TRBV3-1	NA	TRBJ2-7	CASSQVILRGEQYF	TGTGCCAGCAGCCAGGTTATATTAAGGGGCGAGCAGTACTTC
16	NA	TRBV5-6	TRBD1	TRBJ2-5	CASSPETTGGGETQYF	TGTGCCAGCAGCCCGGAGACGACAGGGGGAGGAGAGACCCAGTACTTC
13	NA	TRBV30	NA	TRBJ2-2	CAWNNPGAGELFF	TGTGCCTGGAACAACCCGGGTGCCGGGGAGCTGTTTTTT
15	NA	TRBV29-1	NA	TRBJ2-3	CSATGLGDLTDTQYF	TGCAGCGCGACCGGCCTAGGGGACCTCACAGATACGCAGTATTTT